The clone carrying this T cell receptor beta chain has only a few counts. The record originates from a study of blood T cell repertoires in COVID-19. Study at large: Specimens from acute and convalescent COVID-19 originated in the United States, Italy and Spain.

V was cut by 5 bases and J by 3 bases, with 16 bases left in between. CDR3 length: 15 amino acids. Germline loops: CDR1 LGHDT, CDR2 YNNKEL (reference sequence). Original processing notes: Scientists estimated how many nucleated cells there were by amplifying reference gene primers. This table comes from immunoSEQ multiplex PCR, and its TCRdb copy is limited to in-frame clones, with some not included. D and trimming were read from the DNA, whereas the V and J calls and clone size are those reported in that table. Here the sample spans tens of thousands of clones, 84% being singletons. The V gene is TRBV3-1 (or the pseudogene TRBV3-2), the J gene TRBJ1-1; a possible D gene is TRBD1 (5 bases). Sequenced sample: peripheral blood. The TCR comes from a woman over 75 with acute or convalescent COVID-19. The CDR3 region is CASSRTSGIHTEAFF. In DNA form, the CDR3 reads TGTGCCAGCAGCAGAACGTCAGGGATTCACACTGAAGCTTTCTTT.